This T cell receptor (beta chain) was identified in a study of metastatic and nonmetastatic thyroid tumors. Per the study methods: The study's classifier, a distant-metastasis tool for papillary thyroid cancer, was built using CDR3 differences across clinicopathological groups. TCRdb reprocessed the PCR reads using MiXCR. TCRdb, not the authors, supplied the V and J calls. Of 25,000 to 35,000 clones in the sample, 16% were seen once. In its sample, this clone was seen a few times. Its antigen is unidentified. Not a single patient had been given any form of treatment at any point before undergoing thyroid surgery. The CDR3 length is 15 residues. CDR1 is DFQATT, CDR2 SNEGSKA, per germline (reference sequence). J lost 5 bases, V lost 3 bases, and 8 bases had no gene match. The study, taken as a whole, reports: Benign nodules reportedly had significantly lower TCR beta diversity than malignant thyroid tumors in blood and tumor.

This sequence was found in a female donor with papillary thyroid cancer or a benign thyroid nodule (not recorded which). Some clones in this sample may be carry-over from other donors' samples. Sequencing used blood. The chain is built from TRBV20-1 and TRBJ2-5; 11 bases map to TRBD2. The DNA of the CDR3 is TGCAGTGCTAGCCTCCCGACTAGCGGGGATGAGACCCAGTACTTC. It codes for CSASLPTSGDETQYF.